The 3 T cell receptor beta chains in this list originate from one sample, sequenced in a study of control samples from healthy donors and cancer patients. This table comes from immunoSEQ multiplex PCR, and its TCRdb copy is limited to in-frame clones, with some not included. The table has some 65,000 clones, approximately 88% seen once. The material sequenced was PBMCs. The receptors stem from a woman in her forties or fifties with lung cancer.

This chain uses TRBV14 with TRBJ1-4; the D gene is possibly TRBD1 (5 bases). The CDR3 totals 16 residues. Trimming shortened V by 1 base and J by 7 bases, and 16 bases separated the two germline ends. CDR1 is SGHDN and CDR2 is FVKESK in the germline V gene. This CDR3 reads CASSQVQGPSGEKLFF. As DNA, the CDR3 is TGTGCCAGCAGCCAAGTTCAGGGACCCTCTGGTGAAAAACTGTTTTTT.

The rearrangement uses TRBV19 and TRBJ1-5; TRBD1 aligns across 7 bases. V lost 4 bases to trimming and J lost 5 bases; unmatched junction nucleotides: 11. Germline values: CDR1 LNHDA, CDR2 SQIVND (reference sequence). CDR3 size: 16 residues. For the CDR3, the DNA is TGTGCCAGTAGTAAACCGACTACAGGGGAGGATCAGCCCCAGCATTTT. Its protein product is CASSKPTTGEDQPQHF.

This clone has a single count. This chain links TRBV7-9 with TRBJ1-1; D unclear. CDR3 size: 13 residues. V was trimmed by 5 bases and J by 3 bases, leaving 10 bases between them. Per germline, CDR1 SEHNR and CDR2 FQNEAQ (reference sequence). The CDR3 protein is CASSRAQYTEAFF. CDR3 coding DNA: TGTGCCAGCAGCCGGGCCCAGTACACTGAAGCTTTCTTT.